This paragraph reports one T cell receptor (beta chain). This receptor's antigen is unknown. One base away there is no much larger clone; base qualities are not given. As encoded in the germline V gene (reference sequence), CDR1 is PRHDT while CDR2 is FYEKMQ. The CDR3 runs 17 amino acids, cysteine and phenylalanine included. The entry retains the CDR3 DNA only, 51 bases that are in frame from base 1. V is trimmed back by 5 bases and J by 7 bases, and the junction contains 15 bases that no gene match accounts for. This sample is part of a study of T cell changes during pregnancy in multiple sclerosis (dated by TCRdb to about 2019). Turning to the overall study: In women with multiple sclerosis, the researchers looked at how the T cell repertoire shifted as pregnancy progressed.

The method was the immunoSEQ multiplex PCR assay. TCRdb obtained this table from immuneACCESS and retained in-frame rearrangements with V and J assigned. These tables miss some clones; where compared with another copy, unresolved V genes account for less than half of the shortfall, and the remainder is unexplained. In this sample the table shows 35,000 or so clones, about nine tenths of which occur a single time. The top ten constitute 0.7% to 0.8% of the sample. This TCR derives from a female donor in good health, enrolled as a control in a pregnancy study. Sequencing was performed on CD4+ T cells from peripheral blood mononuclear cells, taken after pregnancy. The chain is made from TRBV13 and TRBJ2-2, and 8 junctional nucleotides match TRBD2. This receptor carries the CDR3 CASSPLEESGSGGELFF. DNA sequence: TGTGCCAGCAGCCCACTAGAGGAGAGCGGGAGCGGCGGGGAGCTGTTTTTT.